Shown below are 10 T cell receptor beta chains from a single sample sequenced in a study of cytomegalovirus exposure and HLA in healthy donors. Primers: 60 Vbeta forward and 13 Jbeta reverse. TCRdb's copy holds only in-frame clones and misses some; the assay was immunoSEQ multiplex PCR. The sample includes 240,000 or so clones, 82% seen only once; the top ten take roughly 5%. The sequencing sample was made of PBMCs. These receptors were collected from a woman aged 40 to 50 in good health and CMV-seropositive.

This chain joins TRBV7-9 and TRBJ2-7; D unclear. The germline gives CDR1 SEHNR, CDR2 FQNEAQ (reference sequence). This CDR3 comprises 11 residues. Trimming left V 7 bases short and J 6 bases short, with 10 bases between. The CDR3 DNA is TGTGCCAGCAAGCTCATAAGCGAGCAGTACTTC. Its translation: CASKLISEQYF. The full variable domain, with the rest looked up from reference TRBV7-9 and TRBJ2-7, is DTGVSQNPRHKITKRGQNVTFRCDPISEHNRLYWYRQTLGQGPEFLTYFQNEAQLEKSRLLSDRFSAERPKGSFSTLEIQRTEQGDSAMYLCASKLISEQYFGPGTRLTVT.

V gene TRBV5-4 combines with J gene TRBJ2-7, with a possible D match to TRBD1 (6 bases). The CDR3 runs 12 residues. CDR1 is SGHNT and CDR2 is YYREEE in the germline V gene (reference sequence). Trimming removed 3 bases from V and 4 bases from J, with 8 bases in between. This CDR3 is CASSSQGYEQYF. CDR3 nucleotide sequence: TGTGCCAGCAGCTCACAGGGATACGAGCAGTACTTC. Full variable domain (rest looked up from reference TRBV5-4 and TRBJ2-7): ETGVTQSPTHLIKTRGQQVTLRCSSQSGHNTVSWYQQALGQGPQFIFQYYREEENGRGNFPPRFSGLQFPNYSSELNVNALELDDSALYLCASSSQGYEQYFGPGTRLTVT.

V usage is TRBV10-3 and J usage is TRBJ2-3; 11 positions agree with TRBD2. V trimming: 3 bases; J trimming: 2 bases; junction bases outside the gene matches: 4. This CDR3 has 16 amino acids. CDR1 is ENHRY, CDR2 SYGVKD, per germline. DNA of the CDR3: TGTGCCATCAGTGAACTTAGCGGGGGGGCCACAGATACGCAGTATTTT. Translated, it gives CAISELSGGATDTQYF.

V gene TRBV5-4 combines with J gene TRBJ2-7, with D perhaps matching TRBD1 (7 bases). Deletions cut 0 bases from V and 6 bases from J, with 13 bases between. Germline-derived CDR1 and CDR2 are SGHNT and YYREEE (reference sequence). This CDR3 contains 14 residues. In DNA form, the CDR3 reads TGTGCCAGCAGCTTGGGCGCCAGGGGGGCCGAGCAGTACTTC. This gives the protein CASSLGARGAEQYF.

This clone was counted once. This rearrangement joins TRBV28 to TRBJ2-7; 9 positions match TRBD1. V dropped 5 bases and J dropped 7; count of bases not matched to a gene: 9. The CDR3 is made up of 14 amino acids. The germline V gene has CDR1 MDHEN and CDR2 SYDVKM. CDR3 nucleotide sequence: TGTGCCAGCAGTAGTGCCGGGACAGGGAGGGAGCAGTACTTC. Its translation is CASSSAGTGREQYF.

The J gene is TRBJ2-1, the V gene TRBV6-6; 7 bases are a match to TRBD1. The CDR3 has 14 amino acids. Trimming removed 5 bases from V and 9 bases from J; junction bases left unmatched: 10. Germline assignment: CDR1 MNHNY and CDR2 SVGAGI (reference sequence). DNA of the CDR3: TGTGCCAGCAGTGACCTAACAGGGGACGCTGAGCAGTTCTTC. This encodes CASSDLTGDAEQFF.

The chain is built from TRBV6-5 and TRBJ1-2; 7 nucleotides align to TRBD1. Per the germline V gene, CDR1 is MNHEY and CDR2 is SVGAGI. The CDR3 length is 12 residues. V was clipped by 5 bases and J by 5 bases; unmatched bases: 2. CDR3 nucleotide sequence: TGTGCCAGCAGTGACAGGGCGTATGGCTACACCTTC. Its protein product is CASSDRAYGYTF.

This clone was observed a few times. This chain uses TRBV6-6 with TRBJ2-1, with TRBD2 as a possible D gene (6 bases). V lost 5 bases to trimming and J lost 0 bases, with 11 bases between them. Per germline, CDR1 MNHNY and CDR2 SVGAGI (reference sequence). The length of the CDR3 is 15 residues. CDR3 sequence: CASSRSSASYNEQFF. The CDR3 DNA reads TGTGCCAGCAGTCGTTCTAGCGCCTCCTACAATGAGCAGTTCTTC.

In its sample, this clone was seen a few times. The DNA for the CDR3 is TGTGCCAGCTCACCATCAGGGAAAGAGACCCAGTACTTC. Residues: CASSPSGKETQYF. The chain recombines TRBV18 with TRBJ2-5; possible D gene TRBD1, 5 bases. V was pared by 2 bases and J by 3 bases, with 7 bases between. CDR1 is KGHSH and CDR2 is LQKENI in the germline V gene. This CDR3 has 13 residues. The whole variable domain, remainder taken from reference TRBV18 and TRBJ2-5, is NAGVMQNPRHLVRRRGQEARLRCSPMKGHSHVYWYRQLPEEGLKFMVYLQKENIIDESGMPKERFSAEFPKEGPSILRIQQVVRGDSAAYFCASSPSGKETQYFGPGTRLLVL.

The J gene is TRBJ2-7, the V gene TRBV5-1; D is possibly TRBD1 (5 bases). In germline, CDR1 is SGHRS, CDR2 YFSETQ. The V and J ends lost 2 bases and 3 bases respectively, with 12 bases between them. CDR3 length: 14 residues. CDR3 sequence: CASSFRQSNYEQYF. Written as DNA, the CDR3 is TGCGCCAGCAGCTTCAGACAGAGCAACTACGAGCAGTACTTC. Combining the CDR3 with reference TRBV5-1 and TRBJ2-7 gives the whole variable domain KAGVTQTPRYLIKTRGQQVTLSCSPISGHRSVSWYQQTPGQGLQFLFEYFSETQRNKGNFPGRFSGRQFSNSRSEMNVSTLELGDSALYLCASSFRQSNYEQYFGPGTRLTVT.